This T cell receptor beta chain was identified during a study of response to subunit inactivated influenza vaccine. TCRdb processed the RT-PCR reads anew with MiXCR; each CDR3 protein has one entry. Seen here are about 650,000 distinct CDR3 sequences, 14% observed once, and the top ten hold less than 9%. Study observations and caveats: Authors suggested seasonal influenza vaccinations each recruit few new T cells.

Of note for this clonotype: The antigen remains unidentified.

Sequenced here: PBMCs from blood, sampled less than 15 days before vaccination. The clonotype comes from a man in his fifties or sixties who received an inactivated influenza vaccine.

This chain's CDR3 is CASSEAYLQLYEQYF. The CDR3 DNA sequence: TGTGCCAGCAGTGAAGCCTACCTCCAACTCTACGAGCAGTACTTC. The rearrangement links TRBV2 to TRBJ2-7; D gene unclear. Germline V lookup: CDR1 SNHLY, CDR2 FYNNEI. Deletions cut 0 bases from V and 3 bases from J, with 12 bases between. This CDR3 has 15 residues.